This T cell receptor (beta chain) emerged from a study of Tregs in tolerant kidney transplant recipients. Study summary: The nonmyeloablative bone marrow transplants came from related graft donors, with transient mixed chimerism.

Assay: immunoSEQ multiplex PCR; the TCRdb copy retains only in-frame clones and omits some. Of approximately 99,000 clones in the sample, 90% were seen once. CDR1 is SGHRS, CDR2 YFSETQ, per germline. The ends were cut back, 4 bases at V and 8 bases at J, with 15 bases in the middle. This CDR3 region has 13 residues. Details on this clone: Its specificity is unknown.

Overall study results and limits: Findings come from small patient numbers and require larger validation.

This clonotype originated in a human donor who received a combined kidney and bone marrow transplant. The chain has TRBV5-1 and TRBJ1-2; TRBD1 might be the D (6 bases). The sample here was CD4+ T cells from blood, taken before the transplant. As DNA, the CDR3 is TGCGCCAGCAGCACCACAGGGCTCGACGGCTACACCTTC. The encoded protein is CASSTTGLDGYTF.